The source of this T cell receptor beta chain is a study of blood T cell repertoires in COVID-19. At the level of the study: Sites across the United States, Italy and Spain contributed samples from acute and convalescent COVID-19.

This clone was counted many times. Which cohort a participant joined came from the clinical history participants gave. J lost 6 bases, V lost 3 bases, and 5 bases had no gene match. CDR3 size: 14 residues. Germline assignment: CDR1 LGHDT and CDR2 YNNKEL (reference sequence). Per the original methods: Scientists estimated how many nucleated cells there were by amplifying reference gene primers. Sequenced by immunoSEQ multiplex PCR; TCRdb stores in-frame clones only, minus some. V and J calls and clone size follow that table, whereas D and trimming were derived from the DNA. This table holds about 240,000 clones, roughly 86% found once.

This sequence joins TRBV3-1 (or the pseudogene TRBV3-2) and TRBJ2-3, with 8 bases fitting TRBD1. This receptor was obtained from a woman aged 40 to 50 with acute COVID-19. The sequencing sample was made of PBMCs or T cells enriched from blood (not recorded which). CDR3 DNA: TGTGCCAGCAGCCACTTGGACAGGGCCGATACGCAGTATTTT. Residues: CASSHLDRADTQYF.